The following is a TCR beta chain sequence with its context. The sample belongs to a study of glioma-infiltrating T cells after dendritic cell vaccination. Study summary: Patients had newly diagnosed or recurrent glioblastoma and received dendritic cell vaccines. Dendritic cell vaccine was injected intradermally three times, biweekly.

The CDR3 has 18 amino acids. Trimming took 3 bases from V and 1 from J; bases not matched to a gene: 12. Germline-derived CDR1 and CDR2 are MNHEY and SMNVEV (reference sequence). Primers: 60 V beta forward and 13 J beta reverse. Sequencing used immunoSEQ multiplex PCR; TCRdb keeps in-frame clones, though not all of them. The sample contains around 100,000 clones, 81% of which appear only once. Only patients with spare fresh-frozen tumor and over two years of follow-up were included. This specimen was blood, taken before dendritic cell vaccination. The clonotype was recovered from a human donor with glioblastoma. The chain joins TRBV27 to TRBJ2-7, with 10 bases identical to TRBD2. The CDR3 DNA is TGTGCCAGCAGTTTCTATAGCGGGGGGACGTCAAGGTCCTACGAGCAGTACTTC. It codes for CASSFYSGGTSRSYEQYF.